These 24 T cell receptor beta chains share one sample of origin, sequenced in a study of beta chain features in type 1 diabetes (dated by TCRdb to 2016 to 2018). The method behind the library was the immunoSEQ multiplex PCR assay. The entire amount of isolated RNA was reverse transcribed using the High Capacity cDNA Reverse Transcription Kit, so the sequenced TCRB transcripts were expressed ones. In its TCRdb copy, this immuneACCESS table keeps in-frame sequences only and misses some clones. Where compared with another copy, unresolved V genes explain less than half of these, and the others have no known cause. The sample table records roughly 330,000 clones; approximately 10% of these occur just once. The top ten clones comprise more than 0.015% of the sample. Sequenced material: naive CD4+ T cells from blood. The cell subset or site label, as the study defines it: true naive CD4+ T cells. Every receptor here comes from a woman aged 25 to 39 in good health.

The chain is built from TRBV18 and TRBJ2-3; 10 bases are a match to TRBD2. The CDR3 runs to 15 residues. Losses at the gene ends were 6 bases for V and 1 base for J; bases not matched to a gene: 4. Germline lookup yields CDR1 KGHSH and CDR2 LQKENI. Here the CDR3 reads CASSLGTSGTDTQYF. CDR3 DNA: TGTGCCAGCTCCCTCGGGACTAGCGGCACAGATACGCAGTATTTT.

The chain joins TRBV29-1 to TRBJ2-7; 9 bases are a match to TRBD1. This CDR3 contains 14 residues. Germline CDR1 reads SQVTM; CDR2 reads ANQGSEA. Unmatched junction bases numbered 8, after V lost 6 bases and J lost 2 bases. CDR3 sequence: CSVAGTGMPYEQYF. The CDR3 DNA follows: TGCAGCGTAGCGGGGACAGGGATGCCCTACGAGCAGTACTTC.

The chain carries TRBV29-1 and TRBJ1-2; 7 bases align to TRBD1. V was clipped by 6 bases and J by 2 bases; unmatched bases: 3. Per germline, CDR1 SQVTM and CDR2 ANQGSEA. This CDR3 has 12 residues. The CDR3 sequence: CSVQDRNYGYTF. CDR3 in DNA: TGCAGCGTCCAGGACAGGAACTATGGCTACACCTTC. Full variable domain (missing parts from reference TRBV29-1 and TRBJ1-2): SAVISQKPSRDICQRGTSLTIQCQVDSQVTMMFWYRQQPGQSLTLIATANQGSEATYESGFVIDKFPISRPNLTFSTLTVSNMSPEDSSIYLCSVQDRNYGYTFGSGTRLTVV.

The V and J genes are TRBV27 and TRBJ2-3; tentative D call: TRBD2 (6 bases). V lost 6 bases to trimming and J lost 0 bases, with 16 bases between them. The CDR3 totals 16 residues. Germline V gives CDR1 MNHEY, CDR2 SMNVEV (reference sequence). CDR3 protein: CASSHGPGDSTDTQYF. The CDR3 DNA is TGTGCCAGCAGCCACGGGCCGGGGGATAGCACAGATACGCAGTATTTT.

This clone was seen more than once but under ten times. The rearrangement links TRBV27 to TRBJ2-5; 9 bases line up with TRBD2. The CDR3 loop spans 13 amino acids. CDR1 and CDR2 from the germline V gene are MNHEY and SMNVEV (reference sequence). Unmatched junction bases numbered 4, after V lost 6 bases and J lost 5 bases. In nucleotides, the CDR3 is TGTGCCAGCAGGCTAGCGGGATGGGAGACCCAGTACTTC. It codes for CASRLAGWETQYF.

V usage is TRBV5-1 and J usage is TRBJ2-6; a weak D match, TRBD2 (6 bases). Trimming removed 0 bases at V and 1 base at J, with 11 bases between. This CDR3 is 17 amino acids long. CDR1 is SGHRS and CDR2 is YFSETQ in the germline V gene. The CDR3 sequence is CASSLEVGGSGANVLTF. Written as DNA, the CDR3 is TGCGCCAGCAGCTTGGAGGTGGGGGGATCTGGGGCCAACGTCCTGACTTTC.

The chain is built from TRBV21-1 and TRBJ2-7; TRBD2 is the table's D call and was not checked against the DNA. TRBV21-1 is designated a pseudogene. The CDR3 covers 14 residues. CDR3 bases: TGTGCCAGCAGCAATTCTGAGGGTCAGTACGAGCAGTACTTC. Translated, it gives CASSNSEGQYEQYF.

In this sample, this clone turned up a few times. The gene calls are TRBV27 and TRBJ2-3; no clear D. The V end was cut by 0 bases, the J end by 6 bases, with 7 bases between. The CDR3 loop spans 13 amino acids. The germline gives CDR1 MNHEY, CDR2 SMNVEV (reference sequence). CDR3 DNA sequence: TGTGCCAGCAGTTTATCGTGGAGTGATACGCAGTATTTT. It specifies CASSLSWSDTQYF.

J is TRBJ2-7 and V is TRBV28, with D maybe TRBD1 (6 bases). V lost 6 bases, J lost 2 bases, and 14 bases lay in between. Looked up from germline, CDR1 is MDHEN and CDR2 is SYDVKM. The CDR3 has 14 residues. CDR3 nucleotides: TGTGCCAGCAGCCGAACAGGGTTCACCTACGAGCAGTACTTC. Its protein product is CASSRTGFTYEQYF. Full variable domain (outside the CDR3, taken from reference TRBV28 and TRBJ2-7): DVKVTQSSRYLVKRTGEKVFLECVQDMDHENMFWYRQDPGLGLRLIYFSYDVKMKEKGDIPEGYSVSREKKERFSLILESASTNQTSMYLCASSRTGFTYEQYFGPGTRLTVT.

The gene calls are TRBV5-4 and TRBJ2-7; TRBD1 might be the D (6 bases). The CDR3 sequence is 16 residues long. Between the trimmed V and J ends, which lost 9 bases and 1 base, there was a span of 23 bases. Germline V CDR1 and CDR2: SGHNT, YYREEE (reference sequence). CDR3 amino acids: CAIALKTRDTSYEQYF. The CDR3 bases are TGTGCCATTGCCCTGAAGACCCGGGACACTTCCTACGAGCAGTACTTC.

The V call is TRBV2, the J call TRBJ1-1, with D perhaps matching TRBD1 (5 bases). The V end lost 2 bases, the J end lost 3 bases, and 13 bases lay between the germline ends. Germline CDR1 is SNHLY and CDR2 is FYNNEI. The CDR3 runs to 15 residues. DNA of the CDR3: TGTGCCAGCAGTGAACGGTACGGGGGAGACACTGAAGCTTTCTTT. As protein: CASSERYGGDTEAFF. The entire variable domain, with the rest obtained from reference TRBV2 and TRBJ1-1, is as follows: EPEVTQTPSHQVTQMGQEVILRCVPISNHLYFYWYRQILGQKVEFLVSFYNNEISEKSEIFDDQFSVERPDGSNFTLKIRSTKLEDSAMYFCASSERYGGDTEAFFGQGTRLTVV.

With respect to this clone: Possible read error: a much larger clone is one base away. The chain couples TRBV11-3 to TRBJ2-1; 9 bases align to TRBD2. This CDR3 contains 15 residues. V shed 5 bases, J shed 0 bases, and the junction held 2 bases outside the gene matches. Germline CDR1 and CDR2: SGHNT and YENEEA. For the CDR3, the DNA is TGTGCCAGCAGCCGTAGCGGGAGCTCCTACAATGAGCAGTTCTTC. Translating it yields CASSRSGSSYNEQFF.

V and J are TRBV29-1 and TRBJ2-5; TRBD1 is a possible D gene (6 bases). The germline V gene has CDR1 SQVTM and CDR2 ANQGSEA. The CDR3 is 13 amino acids. Deletions cut 4 bases from V and 5 bases from J, with 14 bases between. As DNA, the CDR3 is TGCAGCGTTGCTAGGACAGAAGGGGAGACCCAGTACTTC. This encodes CSVARTEGETQYF.

This sequence joins TRBV7-2 and TRBJ2-7, with 9 bases matching TRBD1. This CDR3 is built from 15 residues. Germline CDR1 SGHTA, CDR2 FQGNSA. With V trimmed by 0 bases and J by 3 bases, 3 bases remained unmatched. CDR3 loop: CASSLAPGQGYEQYF. The CDR3 DNA reads as TGTGCCAGCAGCTTAGCGCCGGGACAGGGCTACGAGCAGTACTTC.

The sample holds a few counts of this clone. J is TRBJ2-7 and V is TRBV7-9, with TRBD1 matching over 7 bases. The CDR3 covers 15 residues. CDR1 SEHNR and CDR2 FQNEAQ come from the germline V gene (reference sequence). V shed 0 bases, J shed 0 bases, and the junction held 2 bases outside the gene matches. CDR3 in amino acids: CASSLAGQPSYEQYF. DNA of the CDR3: TGTGCCAGCAGCTTAGCGGGACAGCCCTCCTACGAGCAGTACTTC.

V gene TRBV7-3 combines with J gene TRBJ2-2; no reliable D call. The CDR3 is made up of 15 amino acids. Trimming pared 5 bases from V and 4 bases from J, leaving 14 bases between. CDR1 and CDR2 (germline): SGHTA, FQGTGA. CDR3 sequence: CASSPPSPGTGELFF. DNA of the CDR3: TGTGCCAGCAGCCCTCCGTCCCCGGGCACCGGGGAGCTGTTTTTT. The variable domain in full, completed from reference TRBV7-3 and TRBJ2-2, reads GAGVSQTPSNKVTEKGKYVELRCDPISGHTALYWYRQSLGQGPEFLIYFQGTGAADDSGLPNDRFFAVRPEGSVSTLKIQRTERGDSAVYLCASSPPSPGTGELFFGEGSRLTVL.

This clone was seen only a few times. This sequence joins TRBV5-4 and TRBJ2-5; the D gene is possibly TRBD1 (6 bases). The J call is uncertain, as TRBJ2-7 better fits the DNA end. Germline V CDR1 and CDR2: SGHNT, YYREEE (reference sequence). The CDR3 runs to 12 residues. The CDR3 DNA follows: TGTGCCAGCAGCTTGACAGGGCTCGAGCAGTACTTC. It yields the protein CASSLTGLEQYF.

This clone was detected only a few times. This sequence joins TRBV11-2 and TRBJ2-1, with TRBD2 matching over 8 bases. Germline-derived CDR1 and CDR2 are SGHAT and FQNNGV. The CDR3 is made up of 14 amino acids. V dropped 5 bases and J dropped 4; count of bases not matched to a gene: 4. The CDR3 sequence: CASSQGLVYNEQFF. CDR3 in DNA: TGTGCCAGCAGCCAGGGACTAGTTTACAATGAGCAGTTCTTC.

This clone was seen only a few times. The J gene is TRBJ1-3, the V gene TRBV5-1; D uncertain. This CDR3 has 14 residues. The germline V gene encodes CDR1 SGHRS and CDR2 YFSETQ. V dropped 0 bases and J dropped 2 bases, with 6 bases sitting between them. CDR3 in amino acids: CASSLGRAGNTIYF. CDR3 DNA: TGCGCCAGCAGCTTGGGCCGGGCTGGAAACACCATATATTTT. Based on the CDR3 plus reference TRBV5-1 and TRBJ1-3, the full variable domain is KAGVTQTPRYLIKTRGQQVTLSCSPISGHRSVSWYQQTPGQGLQFLFEYFSETQRNKGNFPGRFSGRQFSNSRSEMNVSTLELGDSALYLCASSLGRAGNTIYFGEGSWLTVV.

The sample holds a few counts of this clone. The genes are TRBV18 and TRBJ2-1; 8 bases agree with TRBD1. Germline assignment: CDR1 KGHSH and CDR2 LQKENI. The CDR3 spans 13 residues. V gave up 3 bases and J gave up 5 bases; unmatched junction bases: 0. The chain's CDR3 is CASSPGQDNEQFF. DNA for the CDR3: TGTGCCAGCTCACCGGGACAGGACAATGAGCAGTTCTTC.

In its sample, this clone was seen a few times. The chain has TRBV4-2 and TRBJ2-7; no clear D gene. CDR3 length: 14 amino acids. Trimming took 2 bases from V and 3 from J, leaving 11 bases between them. Germline values: CDR1 LGHNA, CDR2 YNFKEQ. The CDR3 DNA reads TGTGCCAGCAGCCAAACCTCGACACTCTACGAGCAGTACTTC. Protein sequence: CASSQTSTLYEQYF.

This rearrangement joins TRBV5-1 to TRBJ2-2; tentative D call: TRBD2 (6 bases). Germline V gene lookup returns CDR1 SGHRS and CDR2 YFSETQ. This CDR3 is built from 15 residues. Trimming pared 2 bases from V and 4 bases from J, leaving 12 bases between. The CDR3 DNA follows: TGCGCCAGCAGCTTCGAACCACTAGCCACCGGGGAGCTGTTTTTT. Its protein is CASSFEPLATGELFF.

The chain links TRBV11-3 to TRBJ2-7; maybe TRBD2 (5 bases). Germline assignment: CDR1 SGHNT and CDR2 YENEEA. Trimming took off 3 bases at V and 2 bases at J, with 29 bases between the two ends. The CDR3 extends over 20 amino acids. CDR3 nucleotide sequence: TGTGCCAGCAGCTTTCTTGTAGCACCGGCGTGGCTAGCACAGACCTACGAGCAGTACTTC. Translated: CASSFLVAPAWLAQTYEQYF. Full variable domain (outside the CDR3, taken from reference TRBV11-3 and TRBJ2-7): EAGVVQSPRYKIIEKKQPVAFWCNPISGHNTLYWYLQNLGQGPELLIRYENEEAVDDSQLPKDRFSAERLKGVDSTLKIQPAELGDSAVYLCASSFLVAPAWLAQTYEQYFGPGTRLTVT.

For the CDR3, the DNA is TGTGCCAGCATTGGGACAGAAGCTTTCTTT. Translating gives CASIGTEAFF. V gene TRBV25-1 combines with J gene TRBJ1-1; D is perhaps TRBD1 (6 bases). The germline V gene encodes CDR1 MGHDK and CDR2 SYGVNS. V was pared by 7 bases and J by 8 bases, with 8 bases between. The CDR3 sequence is 10 residues long.